The sequence of this T cell receptor beta chain was determined in a study of blood T cell repertoires in COVID-19 (dated by TCRdb to 2020 to 2021). Some background on the complete study: The collaborator samples originated in the United States, Italy and Spain and spanned the acute and convalescent phases of COVID-19. The material from the prospective study consisted of cDNA or gDNA derived from T cells, B-cell-depleted T cells, or PBMCs. The dataset comprised deeply sampled blood TCRbeta repertoires from subjects exposed to, actively infected with, or recovered from COVID-19. The repertoires were released in a freely available public database intended as a resource for research on the immune response to SARS-CoV-2. Samples were obtained from the ongoing ImmuneRACE study (first 160 participants) and from some 1,200 subjects provided by 6 global collaborators. Sample metadata almost always included a de-identified subject ID, COVID-19 status, age in years and sex. Where available, HLA class I and class II types were taken from metadata supplied by the sample provider and were not determined by assay-based typing. The research as a whole found: The quantity of clinical and demographic metadata differed by source and by participant and was supplied without curation.

With respect to this clone: Its cognate antigen has yet to be identified. Base-call qualities are not available, and no considerably larger clone is one nucleotide away.

TCRbeta CDR3 regions were amplified from genomic DNA by means of the immunoSEQ Assay, a bias-controlled multiplex PCR. On the authors' methods: Within the assay, amplification of reference gene primers was used to estimate how many nucleated cells each sample contained. Sequence reads were collapsed and filtered to measure the absolute abundance of every unique TCRbeta CDR3 rearrangement. For each sample, productive Simpson clonality was calculated by taking the square root of Simpson's diversity index across productive rearrangements. In TCRdb, the immuneACCESS table is reduced to in-frame sequences with V and J assigned. These tables do not hold every clone; where another copy was compared, an unresolved V gene accounts for under half, and the others remain unexplained. V and J calls and clone size are copied from that table; D and trimming were computed from the DNA. The sample table records about 200,000 clones; roughly four fifths of these occur just once. The ten largest make up over 9.5% of the sample.

In the germline V gene (reference sequence), CDR1 corresponds to MNHEY and CDR2 to SMNVEV. From the cysteine up to the phenylalanine, the CDR3 has a length of 13 residues. The DNA shown is the 39-base CDR3, in frame from base 1. Cut back by 5 bases and 8 bases, the V and J ends lie 15 bases apart. In the prospective study, participants were about 18 to 100 years old, resided in about two dozen geographic areas of the United States, and were enrolled through a virtual design. In the prospective study, cohorts were assigned on the basis of participant-reported clinical history obtained from a screening survey and a study questionnaire. ImmuneRACE Cohort 3 recovered participants were defined by two consecutive negative NP/OP PCR tests, healthcare professional clearance, or symptom resolution. In the prospective study, mobile phlebotomists collected whole blood, serum and a nasopharyngeal or oropharyngeal swab from each participant. Additional blood draws and questionnaires over a 2-month period could optionally be provided by prospective study participants. Before DNA extraction, prospective study blood samples were shipped either frozen or at room temperature.

Recombination joined TRBV27 with TRBJ1-2; no confident D gene assignment can be made. This receptor was taken from a middle-aged man who had recovered from COVID-19. The sample was PBMCs or T cells enriched from blood (not recorded which). In nucleotide form, the sequence is TGTGCCAGCAGTCCCAACGGGGTCGGCGGCTACACCTTC. Its protein is CASSPNGVGGYTF.